A selection of T cell receptor beta chains follows, all from one sample in a study of blood T cell repertoires in COVID-19. The data were produced by immunoSEQ multiplex PCR, yet TCRdb's version contains in-frame clones alone and is incomplete. Of a few hundred thousand clones detected, about four fifths appear once; the ten largest clones hold about 7%. The specimen sequenced was PBMCs or T cells enriched from blood (not recorded which). These TCRs come from a woman in her forties who had recovered from COVID-19. The CDR3 runs from the conserved cysteine through the conserved F or W. Fields, in order: clone size, D gene, V gene, J gene, CDR3 protein, CDR3 DNA. A D gene is named only where the DNA matches it firmly. The listing skips clone size in some rows; elsewhere it reads once, few, many or a size class.

-	TRBD2	TRBV11-3	TRBJ2-3	CASSLDAGGTDTQYF	TGTGCCAGCAGCTTAGACGCGGGAGGGACAGATACGCAGTATTTT
-	TRBD1	TRBV7-9	TRBJ2-7	CASSQAGGSYEQYF	TGTGCCAGCAGCCAAGCAGGGGGATCCTACGAGCAGTACTTC
-	-	TRBV5-1	TRBJ2-1	CASSLGGLRGSYNEQFF	TGCGCCAGCAGCTTGGGGGGTCTGCGGGGCTCCTACAATGAGCAGTTCTTC
once	TRBD1	TRBV5-1	TRBJ1-2	CAIRTGDNYGYTF	TGCGCCATCAGGACAGGGGATAACTATGGCTACACCTTC
-	-	TRBV6-1	TRBJ2-2	CASSEQGWGGELFF	TGTGCCAGCAGTGAACAGGGCTGGGGCGGGGAGCTGTTTTTT
-	TRBD2	TRBV6-2/TRBV6-3	TRBJ2-3	CASSYSSLAARDTQYF	TGTGCCAGCAGTTACTCGAGTCTAGCGGCACGCGATACGCAGTATTTT
once	TRBD2	TRBV11-2	TRBJ2-1	CASSLEVQREGNNEQFF	TGTGCCAGCAGCTTAGAGGTGCAGCGGGAGGGAAACAATGAGCAGTTCTTC
many	TRBD2	TRBV7-6	TRBJ2-1	CASSLTSGAFSEQFF	TGTGCCAGCAGCTTGACTAGCGGGGCATTTAGTGAGCAGTTCTTC
-	TRBD1	TRBV10-2	TRBJ1-2	CASSGQGASTGYTF	TGCGCCAGCAGTGGACAGGGGGCTTCAACTGGCTACACCTTC
-	-	TRBV5-1	TRBJ1-5	CASSLDGGPGQPQHF	TGCGCCAGCAGCTTGGACGGGGGGCCGGGTCAGCCCCAGCATTTT
-	TRBD2	TRBV30	TRBJ2-7	CAWARLAGDEQYF	TGTGCCTGGGCCCGGCTAGCGGGAGACGAGCAGTACTTC
-	TRBD1	TRBV7-9	TRBJ1-2	CASSLVGQTSNYGYTF	TGTGCCAGCAGCTTAGTGGGACAGACCTCCAACTATGGCTACACCTTC
-	TRBD1	TRBV3-1/TRBV3-2	TRBJ2-2	CASSQPRQGTDYQNTGELFF	TGTGCCAGCAGCCAACCTAGACAGGGGACGGACTACCAGAACACCGGGGAGCTGTTTTTT
-	-	TRBV18	TRBJ2-1	CASSPGDTSSYNEQFF	TGTGCCAGCTCACCTGGCGACACTAGCTCCTACAATGAGCAGTTCTTC
once	TRBD1	TRBV19	TRBJ1-6	CASSITTGDRGQVTSPLHF	TGTGCCAGTAGTATAACGACCGGGGACAGGGGGCAAGTTACTTCACCCCTCCACTTT
-	-	TRBV27	TRBJ1-6	CASSLTTGTRLGGSPLHF	TGTGCCAGCAGTTTAACTACCGGGACACGGTTAGGAGGTTCACCCCTCCACTTT
-	-	TRBV29-1	TRBJ1-2	CSVETRAANYGYTF	TGCAGCGTTGAAACCAGGGCTGCTAACTATGGCTACACCTTC
-	TRBD1	TRBV19	TRBJ2-7	CASSSLLGGVDEQYF	TGTGCCAGTAGTAGCCTTCTAGGGGGCGTCGACGAGCAGTACTTC
many	-	TRBV27	TRBJ2-3	CASSEVRLNTDTQYF	TGTGCCAGCAGTGAAGTGAGGCTTAACACAGATACGCAGTATTTT
-	-	TRBV27	TRBJ2-7	CASSLGVDSSYEQYF	TGTGCCAGCAGTTTAGGTGTGGACAGCTCCTACGAGCAGTACTTC
-	TRBD2	TRBV19	TRBJ2-1	CASSSIAGGTHNEQFF	TGTGCCAGTAGTAGTATAGCGGGAGGGACCCACAATGAGCAGTTCTTC
-	TRBD2	TRBV7-2	TRBJ2-3	CASSPGLAGEEQYF	TGTGCCAGCAGCCCCGGCCTAGCGGGAGAGGAGCAGTATTTT
-	TRBD2	TRBV2	TRBJ2-2	CASSEARTSGSTGELFF	TGTGCCAGCAGTGAAGCGAGGACTAGCGGGTCCACCGGGGAGCTGTTTTTT
once	-	TRBV5-5	TRBJ2-1	CASSFLRQIFYNEQFF	TGTGCCAGCAGCTTCCTAAGACAGATATTTTACAATGAGCAGTTCTTC
-	TRBD2	TRBV28	TRBJ2-2	CASRLAGALPGELFF	TGTGCCAGCCGACTAGCGGGAGCACTCCCCGGGGAGCTGTTTTTT
-	-	TRBV15	TRBJ2-7	CATSRDYKPYEQYF	TGTGCCACCAGCAGAGATTATAAGCCCTACGAGCAGTACTTC
-	-	TRBV11-2	TRBJ2-6	CASSSQYNSGANVLTF	TGTGCCAGCAGCTCCCAATACAACTCTGGGGCCAACGTCCTGACTTTC
-	-	TRBV5-6	TRBJ1-2	CASSLGQARYGYTF	TGTGCCAGCAGCTTGGGGCAGGCCCGCTATGGCTACACCTTC